The rows below give T cell receptor beta chains drawn from one sample of a study of radiation and T cells in renal cell carcinoma. The method was immunoSEQ multiplex PCR; TCRdb's version includes in-frame clones alone and lacks a portion of them. The repertoire holds about 9,200 clones, with around 50% as singletons. Specimen: tumor tissue, collected from a patient whose treatment included radiotherapy and nephrectomy. All receptors come from a man aged 60 to 75 with renal cell carcinoma. Both conserved end residues are part of each CDR3. The D gene is left open where the match is weak. For some rows the clone size is stated as once, few or many, or as a class when expanded; others skip it.

once,13,TRBJ2-7,NA,TRBV19,CASSLVGSYEQYF,TGTGCCAGTTCACTAGTCGGCTCCTACGAGCAGTACTTC
NA,15,TRBJ1-5,TRBD1,TRBV6-5,CASSRTGGVNQPQHF,TGTGCCAGCAGCCGGACAGGGGGCGTCAATCAGCCCCAGCATTTT
NA,13,TRBJ2-2,NA,TRBV29-1,CSVAGKGAGELFF,TGCAGCGTTGCAGGGAAGGGCGCCGGGGAGCTGTTTTTT
once,14,TRBJ2-7,NA,TRBV6-5,CASSYGREIKEQYF,TGTGCCAGCAGTTACGGCAGGGAAATTAAAGAGCAGTACTTC
NA,14,TRBJ2-7,TRBD1,TRBV19,CASSPGTGSYEQYF,TGTGCCAGTAGTCCCGGGACAGGGTCCTACGAGCAGTACTTC
few,14,TRBJ2-7,TRBD2,TRBV6-1,CATCSHSGSYEQYF,TGTGCCACCTGTAGCCATAGCGGGAGCTACGAGCAGTACTTC
medium-sized,12,TRBJ2-7,NA,TRBV6-5,CASSYKGNEQYF,TGTGCCAGCAGTTACAAGGGGAACGAGCAGTACTTC
once,15,TRBJ2-3,TRBD2,TRBV5-4,CASSLEGRLADSYYF,TGTGCCAGCAGCCTAGAAGGAAGACTAGCCGATTCTTACTATTTT
NA,13,TRBJ2-7,NA,TRBV7-9,CASSYGDSYEQYF,TGTGCCAGCAGCTACGGAGACAGTTATGAGCAGTACTTC
NA,12,TRBJ2-7,NA,TRBV7-9,CASSSFVYEQYF,TGTGCCAGCAGCTCTTTCGTCTACGAGCAGTACTTC
few,16,TRBJ2-6,TRBD1,TRBV28,CASSLGTVSGANVLTF,TGTGCCAGCAGTTTAGGGACAGTCTCTGGGGCCAACGTCCTGACTTTC
NA,18,TRBJ1-1,NA,TRBV7-2,CARGHIWLGGHVNTEAFF,TGTGCCAGAGGGCACATCTGGCTGGGTGGTCATGTGAACACTGAAGCTTTCTTT
NA,14,TRBJ2-7,TRBD2,TRBV23-1,CASSPAGRTYEQYF,TGCGCCAGCAGCCCAGCGGGACGGACCTACGAGCAGTACTTC
few,13,TRBJ1-4,NA,TRBV6-1,CASVRQVNEKLFF,TGTGCCAGCGTGAGGCAGGTTAATGAAAAACTGTTTTTT
few,17,TRBJ1-2,NA,TRBV5-1,CASSLEGSWESANGYTF,TGCGCCAGCAGCTTGGAGGGGTCGTGGGAGAGTGCCAATGGCTACACCTTC
once,13,TRBJ2-7,NA,TRBV9,CASSGDGSYEQYF,TGTGCCAGCTCGGGGGACGGTTCCTACGAGCAGTACTTC
few,16,TRBJ2-7,TRBD2,TRBV18,CASSLQGTSGSYEQYF,TGTGCCAGCTCGCTACAAGGGACTAGCGGGAGCTACGAGCAGTACTTC
few,16,TRBJ2-7,TRBD2,TRBV29-1,CSVEDQSSGTTYEQYF,TGCAGCGTTGAAGATCAGTCTAGCGGGACCACCTACGAGCAGTACTTC
NA,18,TRBJ2-5,TRBD2,TRBV25-1,CASSEPSEGGGPQETQYF,TGTGCCAGCAGTGAGCCCTCTGAAGGCGGGGGACCCCAAGAGACCCAGTACTTC
NA,12,TRBJ1-1,NA,TRBV6-1,CASRMTGIEAFF,TGTGCCAGCAGAATGACGGGAATTGAAGCTTTCTTT
medium-sized,13,TRBJ2-7,NA,TRBV5-1,CASSYREGYEQYF,TGCGCCAGCAGTTACAGGGAAGGGTACGAGCAGTACTTC
NA,14,TRBJ1-2,TRBD1,TRBV19,CASSVPGQGYGYTF,TGTGCCAGTAGTGTCCCGGGACAGGGCTATGGCTACACCTTC
NA,15,TRBJ2-7,TRBD2,TRBV7-2,CASSSSSGNSYEQYF,TGTGCCAGCAGCTCCTCTAGCGGGAACTCCTACGAGCAGTACTTC
few,14,TRBJ2-7,TRBD1,TRBV28,CASSIGTGGWEQYF,TGTGCCAGCAGCATCGGGACAGGGGGCTGGGAGCAGTACTTC
medium-sized,15,TRBJ1-1,TRBD1,TRBV2,CASRDRTGGGAEAFF,TGTGCCAGCAGAGATAGGACAGGGGGGGGAGCTGAAGCTTTCTTT
few,16,TRBJ2-2,TRBD1,TRBV27,CASSTLPGQGLGELFF,TGTGCCAGCAGTACTTTACCGGGACAGGGGCTCGGGGAGCTGTTTTTT
NA,11,TRBJ2-7,TRBD1,TRBV20-1,CSARDSYEQYF,TGCAGTGCTCGGGACAGCTACGAGCAGTACTTC
NA,13,TRBJ1-1,NA,TRBV5-4,CASSSPGVTEAFF,TGTGCCAGCAGCTCACCAGGGGTTACTGAAGCTTTCTTT
few,16,TRBJ2-7,NA,TRBV4-2,CASSQDATGRAYEQYF,TGTGCCAGCAGCCAAGATGCGACAGGGAGGGCCTACGAGCAGTACTTC
NA,18,TRBJ1-4,NA,TRBV14,CASSQDLGERATNEKLFF,TGTGCCAGCAGCCAAGATCTAGGGGAACGTGCAACTAATGAAAAACTGTTTTTT
once,13,TRBJ2-7,NA,TRBV7-8,CASSLAEYYEQYF,TGTGCCAGCAGCTTAGCTGAGTACTACGAGCAGTACTTC
few,15,TRBJ1-2,TRBD1,TRBV28,CASSQSGGRGYGYTF,TGTGCCAGCAGTCAATCAGGGGGCCGGGGCTATGGCTACACCTTC
NA,17,TRBJ2-1,NA,TRBV4-1,CASSQPEASSRISEQFF,TGCGCCAGCAGCCAACCTGAGGCTAGCAGCCGAATTAGTGAGCAGTTCTTC
NA,17,TRBJ2-6,NA,TRBV2,CASTVRDTSSGANVLTF,TGTGCCAGCACGGTCCGGGACACTAGCTCTGGGGCCAACGTCCTGACTTTC
NA,13,TRBJ1-1,NA,TRBV19,CASSRDTDTEAFF,TGTGCCAGTAGTCGGGACACCGACACTGAAGCTTTCTTT
few,13,TRBJ1-1,NA,TRBV19,CASRQTGNTEAFF,TGTGCCAGTAGACAGACAGGGAACACTGAAGCTTTCTTT
NA,16,TRBJ2-7,TRBD1,TRBV5-8,CASSRHRGASVDEQYF,TGTGCCAGCAGCAGACACAGGGGAGCTTCAGTGGACGAGCAGTACTTC
NA,12,TRBJ2-3,NA,TRBV19,CASSTSTDTQYF,TGTGCCAGTAGTACCTCCACAGATACGCAGTATTTT
NA,17,TRBJ2-6,NA,TRBV9,CASSVAVRRSGANVLTF,TGTGCCAGCAGCGTAGCTGTACGGCGTTCTGGGGCCAACGTCCTGACTTTC
NA,14,TRBJ1-5,NA,TRBV7-2,CASSLDPGYQPQHF,TGTGCCAGCAGCTTAGATCCAGGGTACCAGCCCCAGCATTTT